In this sample, the clone carrying this T cell receptor beta chain turned up once. At collection, donors were nominally healthy, but unrecorded immune exposures were probable. PCR was performed using 60 Vbeta and 13 Jbeta primers. TCRdb keeps only in-frame clones here, not all; method: immunoSEQ multiplex PCR. Here the sample spans more than 110,000 clones, around three quarters being singletons. This specimen comes from a study of cytomegalovirus exposure and HLA in healthy donors. The germline V gene has CDR1 LGHNA and CDR2 YSLEER. The CDR3 spans 15 residues. Losses at the gene ends were 0 bases for V and 6 bases for J; bases not matched to a gene: 7.

The material sequenced was PBMCs. This chain uses TRBV4-3 with TRBJ1-2; 7 positions match TRBD1. The receptor comes from a man in his forties in good health and CMV-seropositive. CDR3 nucleotides: TGCGCCAGCAGCCAAGATAACCAGGGGGAGGATGGCTACACCTTC. Encoded protein: CASSQDNQGEDGYTF.